The 24 T cell receptor beta chains presented below share a single source sample, sequenced in a study of cytomegalovirus exposure and HLA in healthy donors. A multiplex PCR was run with 60 Vbeta primers and 13 Jbeta primers. Profiled with immunoSEQ multiplex PCR; TCRdb holds only in-frame clones, not every one. Of roughly 100,000 clones listed, roughly four fifths are singletons. Sequencing input: PBMCs. Every receptor here comes from a young man in good health and CMV-seropositive.

The chain has TRBV10-1 and TRBJ2-2, with no clear D. The V gene lost 3 bases and the J gene lost 1 base, with 6 bases spanning the gap. CDR1 is WNHNN and CDR2 is SYGVQD in the germline V gene (reference sequence). CDR3 length: 14 amino acids. The CDR3, as DNA: TGCGCCAGCAGTGATGCAGGGAACACCGGGGAGCTGTTTTTT. Its protein product is CASSDAGNTGELFF.

The genes are TRBV5-8 and TRBJ2-7; tentatively, D is TRBD2 (6 bases). The V and J ends lost 0 bases and 0 bases respectively, with 10 bases between them. Germline CDR1 and CDR2: SGHTS and YDEGEE. This CDR3 is 15 amino acids long. The CDR3 nucleotides read TGTGCCAGCAGCTTGGAGTCTAGCGTCTCCTACGAGCAGTACTTC. It translates to CASSLESSVSYEQYF.

This chain joins TRBV10-2 and TRBJ2-1; TRBD2 agrees at 10 bases. The germline V gene has CDR1 WSHSY and CDR2 SAAADI. The CDR3 consists of 14 residues. V shed 3 bases and J 10 bases; nucleotides not matched to a gene: 6. The CDR3 nucleotides are TGCGCCAGCAGTGAAGCGCTAGCGGGAGACGAGCAGTTCTTC. It is translated as CASSEALAGDEQFF.

The chain recombines TRBV5-6 with TRBJ1-5; tentative D call: TRBD1 (6 bases). Trimming shortened V by 4 bases and J by 4 bases, and 12 bases separated the two germline ends. The CDR3 has 14 amino acids. The V gene's germline CDR1 is SGHDT and CDR2 YYEEEE. The CDR3 protein is CASSLTGKNQPQHF. Here the CDR3 DNA reads TGTGCCAGCAGCCTGACAGGCAAAAATCAGCCCCAGCATTTT.

The V call is TRBV7-8, the J call TRBJ2-7; TRBD1 might be the D (6 bases). CDR3 length: 14 residues. Trimming removed 7 bases from V and 4 bases from J, with 17 bases in between. Germline V gene data show CDR1 as SGHVS and CDR2 as FQNEAQ. This CDR3 reads CASNEGGTLYEQYF. CDR3 in DNA: TGTGCCAGCAACGAAGGGGGAACATTGTACGAGCAGTACTTC. Together with reference TRBV7-8 and TRBJ2-7, the CDR3 gives the full variable domain: GAGVSQSPRYKVAKRGQDVALRCDPISGHVSLFWYQQALGQGPEFLTYFQNEAQLDKSGLPSDRFFAERPEGSVSTLKIQRTQQEDSAVYLCASNEGGTLYEQYFGPGTRLTVT.

This chain uses TRBV13 with TRBJ2-7, with D possibly TRBD2 on 5 matching bases. The V end was cut by 2 bases, the J end by 7 bases, with 21 bases between. There are 16 residues in the CDR3. Germline CDR1 and CDR2: PRHDT and FYEKMQ (reference sequence). This CDR3 is CASSLLALDSYQEQYF. The CDR3 DNA reads TGTGCCAGCAGCTTATTAGCTTTGGACTCATATCAGGAGCAGTACTTC.

The chain is built from TRBV5-4 and TRBJ1-2; 9 positions match TRBD1. V trimming: 1 base; J trimming: 6 bases; junction bases outside the gene matches: 1. The CDR3 contains 13 residues. Germline CDR1 SGHNT, CDR2 YYREEE (reference sequence). CDR3: CASSLWTGDGYTF. In nucleotides, the CDR3 is TGTGCCAGCAGCTTGTGGACAGGGGATGGCTACACCTTC.

In DNA form, the CDR3 reads TGTGCCAGCAGCCCCGGGACAGGAGGCAATCAGCCCCAGCATTTT. It translates to CASSPGTGGNQPQHF. This chain connects TRBV5-4 to TRBJ1-5, with 8 bases aligning to TRBD1. CDR1 and CDR2 from the germline V gene are SGHNT and YYREEE (reference sequence). V shed 4 bases, J shed 2 bases, and the junction held 5 bases outside the gene matches. The CDR3 sequence is 15 residues long.

This chain uses TRBV12-5 with TRBJ1-1; 10 bases match TRBD1. Germline V gene sequence: CDR1 LGHNT, CDR2 FRNRAP. The CDR3 covers 15 residues. V gave up 0 bases and J gave up 5 bases; unmatched junction bases: 3. CDR3: CASGLVGQGRTEAFF. The CDR3 DNA sequence: TGTGCTAGTGGTTTGGTGGGACAGGGGAGGACTGAAGCTTTCTTT.

This clone showed up just a few times. The rearrangement links TRBV7-9 to TRBJ1-2; D might be TRBD1 (6 bases). Between the trimmed V and J ends, which lost 4 bases and 2 bases, there was a span of 8 bases. This CDR3 comprises 13 residues. Germline V gene data show CDR1 as SEHNR and CDR2 as FQNEAQ (reference sequence). This CDR3 reads CASSSQGNYGYTF. In nucleotides, the CDR3 is TGTGCCAGCAGCTCCCAGGGGAACTATGGCTACACCTTC.

The rearrangement joins TRBV6-1 to TRBJ1-5; D unclear. The CDR3 totals 13 residues. Between the trimmed V and J ends, which lost 3 bases and 9 bases, there was a span of 12 bases. CDR1 is MNHNS, CDR2 SASEGT, per germline. CDR3: CASSEETMSPQHF. CDR3 coding DNA: TGTGCCAGCAGTGAGGAAACTATGTCGCCCCAGCATTTT.

This chain joins TRBV19 and TRBJ1-4; D gene ambiguous. This CDR3 spans 15 amino acids. The germline V gene has CDR1 LNHDA and CDR2 SQIVND (reference sequence). The V gene lost 1 base and the J gene lost 4 bases, with 10 bases spanning the gap. CDR3: CASSIASQINEKLFF. The CDR3 DNA reads as TGTGCCAGTAGTATAGCCTCACAGATTAATGAAAAACTGTTTTTT.

The chain carries TRBV5-1 and TRBJ2-7; 13 positions match TRBD2. With V trimmed by 2 bases and J by 6 bases, 11 bases remained unmatched. Germline values: CDR1 SGHRS, CDR2 YFSETQ. The CDR3 is 17 residues long. The CDR3 loop is CASSLTVTSGRGGEQYF. As DNA, the CDR3 is TGCGCCAGCAGCTTAACCGTTACTAGCGGGAGGGGCGGCGAGCAGTACTTC. Full variable domain (outside the CDR3, taken from reference TRBV5-1 and TRBJ2-7): KAGVTQTPRYLIKTRGQQVTLSCSPISGHRSVSWYQQTPGQGLQFLFEYFSETQRNKGNFPGRFSGRQFSNSRSEMNVSTLELGDSALYLCASSLTVTSGRGGEQYFGPGTRLTVT.

The chain carries TRBV18 and TRBJ2-7, with 15 bases aligning to TRBD2. Germline V lookup: CDR1 KGHSH, CDR2 LQKENI. Trimming at V came to 3 bases and at J to 0 bases, leaving 3 bases not matched to a gene. The CDR3 covers 17 residues. DNA of the CDR3: TGTGCCAGCTCACCGGGACTAGCGGGAGGTCGCTCCTACGAGCAGTACTTC. It is translated as CASSPGLAGGRSYEQYF.

The chain couples TRBV27 to TRBJ2-7; no clear D gene. CDR1 is MNHEY, CDR2 SMNVEV, per germline (reference sequence). Trimming took 6 bases from V and 6 from J, leaving 12 bases between them. The CDR3 totals 12 residues. The CDR3 here is CASSPSLTEQYF. CDR3 DNA sequence: TGTGCCAGCAGCCCCTCACTTACCGAGCAGTACTTC.

This chain joins TRBV2 and TRBJ1-4; D gene uncertain. V was clipped by 8 bases and J by 8 bases, with 9 bases between them. The germline CDR1 and CDR2 sequences are SNHLY and FYNNEI. This CDR3 comprises 11 residues. The CDR3 spells CASGRGEKLFF. As DNA, the CDR3 is TGTGCCAGCGGGCGCGGGGAAAAACTGTTTTTT.

In DNA, the CDR3 is TGTGCCAGCAGTGCGGGATCCTATAATTCACCCCTCCACTTT. Its translation is CASSAGSYNSPLHF. The chain recombines TRBV7-8 with TRBJ1-6; no clear D. Germline V gene data show CDR1 as SGHVS and CDR2 as FQNEAQ. This CDR3 has 14 residues. Trimming pared 6 bases from V and 1 base from J, leaving 7 bases between.

The rearrangement uses TRBV5-4 and TRBJ2-7, with TRBD2 matching 7 bases. Germline CDR1 SGHNT, CDR2 YYREEE (reference sequence). The trim removed 4 bases at V and 2 bases at J, leaving 9 bases unmatched. The CDR3 sequence is 15 residues long. The DNA of the CDR3 is TGTGCCAGCAGCCGAGAGCGGGGAGAAGCCTACGAGCAGTACTTC. It encodes CASSRERGEAYEQYF. The full variable domain, its missing parts supplied by reference TRBV5-4 and TRBJ2-7, is ETGVTQSPTHLIKTRGQQVTLRCSSQSGHNTVSWYQQALGQGPQFIFQYYREEENGRGNFPPRFSGLQFPNYSSELNVNALELDDSALYLCASSRERGEAYEQYFGPGTRLTVT.

The chain recombines TRBV15 with TRBJ2-5; no definite D call. The germline V and J ends were trimmed by 4 bases and 2 bases, with 11 bases remaining between them. This CDR3 contains 14 residues. Germline CDR1 is LNHNV and CDR2 is YYDKDF (reference sequence). The CDR3 loop reads CATSIEYSQETQYF. The CDR3 nucleotides read TGTGCCACCAGCATAGAGTACAGTCAAGAGACCCAGTACTTC.

V usage is TRBV7-2 and J usage is TRBJ2-7; D call uncertain. Germline CDR1 reads SGHTA; CDR2 reads FQGNSA. This CDR3 comprises 15 residues. Trimming took 2 bases from V and 2 from J, leaving 13 bases between them. DNA for the CDR3: TGTGCCAGCAGCTTAACCTCGGCAGGCGCCTACGAGCAGTACTTC. It codes for CASSLTSAGAYEQYF.

The chain carries TRBV18 and TRBJ2-3, with 8 bases identical to TRBD2. Per the germline V gene, CDR1 is KGHSH and CDR2 is LQKENI. This CDR3 comprises 18 residues. V trimming: 3 bases; J trimming: 1 base; junction bases outside the gene matches: 12. The CDR3 loop reads CASSPTGLARVGTDTQYF. The CDR3, as DNA: TGTGCCAGCTCACCTACCGGACTAGCCAGGGTCGGCACAGATACGCAGTATTTT.

The V call is TRBV7-9, the J call TRBJ2-3; 7 positions agree with TRBD1. There are 16 residues in the CDR3. In germline, CDR1 is SEHNR, CDR2 FQNEAQ (reference sequence). V shed 2 bases and J 3 bases; nucleotides not matched to a gene: 8. The CDR3 here is CASSLIPGQSTDTQYF. The DNA of the CDR3 is TGTGCCAGCAGCTTAATCCCGGGACAGAGTACAGATACGCAGTATTTT.

The chain couples TRBV30 to TRBJ2-7; D not resolved. Deletions cut 0 bases from V and 4 bases from J, with 7 bases between. The CDR3 runs 12 residues. The germline V gene has CDR1 GTSNPN and CDR2 SVGIG (reference sequence). The CDR3 bases are TGTGCCTGGAGTGTACTGAATTACGAGCAGTACTTC. Amino acids: CAWSVLNYEQYF.

CDR3 coding DNA: TGTGCCAGCAGTCCGCTCGCGGGAGGGACCCAGTTCTTC. Translating gives CASSPLAGGTQFF. This chain joins TRBV28 and TRBJ2-1; 9 bases are shared with TRBD2. The length of the CDR3 is 13 residues. Germline CDR1 and CDR2: MDHEN and SYDVKM. With V trimmed by 5 bases and J by 13 bases, 9 bases remained unmatched.